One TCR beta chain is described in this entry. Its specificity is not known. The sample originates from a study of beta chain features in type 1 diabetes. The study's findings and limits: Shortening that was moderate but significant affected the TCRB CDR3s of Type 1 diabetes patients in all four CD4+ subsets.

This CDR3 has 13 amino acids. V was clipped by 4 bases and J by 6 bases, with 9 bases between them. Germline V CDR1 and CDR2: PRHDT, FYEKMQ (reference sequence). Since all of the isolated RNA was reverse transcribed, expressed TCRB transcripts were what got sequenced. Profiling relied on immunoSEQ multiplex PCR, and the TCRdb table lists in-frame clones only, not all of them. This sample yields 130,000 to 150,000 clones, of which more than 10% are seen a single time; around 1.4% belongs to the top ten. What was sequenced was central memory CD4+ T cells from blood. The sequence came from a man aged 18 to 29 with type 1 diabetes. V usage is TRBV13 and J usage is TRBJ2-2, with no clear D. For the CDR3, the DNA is TGTGCCAGCAGCTCCACACAGTCCGGGGAGCTGTTTTTT. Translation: CASSSTQSGELFF.